This entry features one T cell receptor (beta chain) sequence. Antigen specificity is unknown. UMIs accompanied the 5'RACE template switching by which TCR beta cDNA was made. With the 5' RACE reads reprocessed, TCRdb shows one record per CDR3 protein and no DNA. The listing contains 200,000 to 300,000 distinct CDR3 sequences. The data derive from a study of T cells expressing NK-cell markers. Study-level points and caveats: NKG2C+ dominant clonotypes from several donors made up about 1.0-8% of CD8+ T cells.

The CDR3 consists of 15 residues. Germline loops: CDR1 LNHDA, CDR2 SQIVND (reference sequence). What was sequenced was blood T cells: a sorted CD56 or NKG2C T cell subset, CD4+ or CD8+ T cells, or bulk PBMC T cells (not recorded which). This sequence was found in a young man in good health. The chain links TRBV19 to TRBJ2-1; TCRdb lists TRBD1, though no DNA is available to test this call. CDR3 region: CASSPRTGLFDEQFF. Full variable domain (rest looked up from reference TRBV19 and TRBJ2-1): DGGITQSPKYLFRKEGQNVTLSCEQNLNHDAMYWYRQDPGQGLRLIYYSQIVNDFQKGDIAEGYSVSREKKESFPLTVTSAQKNPTAFYLCASSPRTGLFDEQFFGPGTRLTVL.